This TCR beta chain was captured in a study of blood T cells in healthy people across ages (dated by TCRdb to the mid-2010s). A note on the overall study: Template switching captured roughly one uniquely barcoded TCR beta cDNA molecule per two T cells in model experiments. Age-related changes in TCR beta repertoire diversity were measured in the study by deep sequencing normalized with unique cDNA molecular identifiers. The donors were divided into four age groups: young (average approximately 16 years), middle-aged (about 40), aged (under 70) and long-lived (roughly 88). To avoid experimental bias, donors of different ages were distributed randomly across sequencing lanes. Two additional independent replicas of 1 million unique cDNA reads from the same blood draw were analyzed for two donors (one aged 18 to 29 and one aged 80 or older). Summary of the overall study and its limitations: Because the CMV infection status of the donors was unknown, age-related changes in expanded clonotypes may potentially have been confounded. Observed TCR beta diversity per million T cells fell roughly linearly with age, and a significant reduction was already apparent by age approximately 40. Because profiling used bulk unsorted PBMCs, naive and antigen-experienced compartments could not be compared conclusively. Total diversity estimates from one million sequenced T cells were considered lower bounds and underestimates. Compared with the aged group, the long-lived group had more naive CD4+ T cells, fewer expanded clones and increased TCR diversity, a pattern suggesting age selection. There was a strong correlation between observed TCR beta diversity and the percentage of naive T cells measured by flow cytometry.

Systemically healthy Caucasian individuals from Russia, around 39 in total and aged about 6 to 100 years, were included as donors. Each donor gave ten milliliters of peripheral blood, drawn into EDTA-treated Vacutainer tubes. Ficoll-Paque density-gradient centrifugation was used to isolate PBMCs, with at least 7 million per sample. Total RNA was extracted from PBMCs with Trizol reagent, with at least 6 micrograms obtained per sample. For every donor, flow cytometry on a PBMC aliquot measured the percentage of naive CD45RAhigh/CD27high T cells. Receptor amplification or capture employed 5' RACE. TCRdb names Illumina HiSeq 2500 as the instrument used. A second PCR of roughly 6 to 11 cycles was run with a J-beta primer mix and a sample-barcoded 5' primer. Each TCR beta cDNA molecule received a unique molecular identifier from a template-switch 5' adaptor carrying 12 random nucleotides. Each sample yielded at least 2.5 million CDR3-containing paired-end reads. The Mint cDNA synthesis kit, primed by a TRBC-specific oligonucleotide, was used to synthesize first-strand cDNA from all RNA. Following uracil-DNA glycosylase treatment, a first 18-cycle PCR with universal primers M1SS and BC2_uni_R was performed on all cDNA. Concerning the study's data processing: Normalization of each sample was performed by random selection of 1 million high-quality reads, each carrying a distinct molecular identifier. Reads with shared molecular identifiers were discarded instead of being binned into consensus sequences. MiTCR, with a Q25 quality threshold and the strictest error-elimination algorithm, was used for CDR3 identification, clonotype clustering and error correction. A nonparametric unseen species model using Euler transformation provided a lower-bound estimate of total TCR beta diversity. TCRdb handled the public reads itself, with Q25 trimming in fastp and clone calling in MiXCR, and kept productive beta chains. Identical CDR3 protein sequences are pooled into one entry, listed with their most common genes and DNA. These V and J calls are TCRdb output, not the study's own analysis. Across this sample there are about 1.1 million distinct CDR3 sequences, with more than 30% seen only once. The ten largest make up around 13% of the sample.

This clonotype was counted between two and nine times. It lacks a known antigen. The input lacks base qualities; no much larger clone sits a single base away. V is reduced by 5 bases and J by 0 bases, leaving a spacing of 9 bases between them. From the cysteine up to the phenylalanine, the CDR3 has a length of 13 residues. Of the read, only the CDR3 DNA is kept; its 39 bases are in frame from base 1. Sequences GTSNPN (CDR1) and SVGIG (CDR2) are obtained from the germline V gene (reference sequence). The sequence was obtained from a young man in good health. Rearrangement joined TRBV30 to TRBJ2-3; TRBD1 is a possible D gene, resting on 6 matching bases. The sequencing sample was made of blood. The CDR3 reads CAWCTGSTDTQYF. The nucleotides read TGTGCCTGGTGTACAGGGAGCACAGATACGCAGTATTTT. The CDR3 plus the reference TRBV30 and TRBJ2-3 genes for the other parts give the full variable domain: SQTIHQWPATLVQPVGSPLSLECTVEGTSNPNLYWYRQAAGRGLQLLFYSVGIGQISSEVPQNLSASRPQDRQFILSSKKLLLSDSGFYLCAWCTGSTDTQYFGPGTRLTVL.